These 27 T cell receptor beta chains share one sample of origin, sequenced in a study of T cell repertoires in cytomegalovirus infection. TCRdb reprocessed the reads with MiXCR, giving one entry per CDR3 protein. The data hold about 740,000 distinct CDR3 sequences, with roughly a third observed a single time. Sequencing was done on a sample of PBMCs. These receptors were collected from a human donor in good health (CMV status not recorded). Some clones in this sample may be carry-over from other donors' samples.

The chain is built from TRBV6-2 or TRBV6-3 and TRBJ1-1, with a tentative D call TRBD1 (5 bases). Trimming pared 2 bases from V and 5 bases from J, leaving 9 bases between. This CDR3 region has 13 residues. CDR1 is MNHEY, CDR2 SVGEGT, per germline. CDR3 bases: TGTGCCAGCAGTTACAGGGGTTTGACTGAAGCTTTCTTT. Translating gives CASSYRGLTEAFF.

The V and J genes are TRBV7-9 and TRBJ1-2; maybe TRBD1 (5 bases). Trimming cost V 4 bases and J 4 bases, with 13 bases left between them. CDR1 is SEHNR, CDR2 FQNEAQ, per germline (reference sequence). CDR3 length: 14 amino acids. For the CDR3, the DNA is TGTGCCAGCAGCTGGGGCCGAACCCCCTATGGCTACACCTTC. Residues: CASSWGRTPYGYTF.

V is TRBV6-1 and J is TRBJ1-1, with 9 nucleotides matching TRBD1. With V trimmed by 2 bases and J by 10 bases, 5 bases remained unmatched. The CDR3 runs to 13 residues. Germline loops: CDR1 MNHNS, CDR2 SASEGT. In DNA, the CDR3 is TGTGCCAGCAGTGAAATTCAGACAGGGGGAGCTTTCTTT. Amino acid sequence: CASSEIQTGGAFF.

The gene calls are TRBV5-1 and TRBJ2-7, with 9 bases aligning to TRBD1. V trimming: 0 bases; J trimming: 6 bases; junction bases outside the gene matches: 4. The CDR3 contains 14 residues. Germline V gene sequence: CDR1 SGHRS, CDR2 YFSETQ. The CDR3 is CASSLEGQGPEQYF. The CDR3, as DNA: TGCGCCAGCAGCTTGGAGGGACAGGGTCCCGAGCAGTACTTC.

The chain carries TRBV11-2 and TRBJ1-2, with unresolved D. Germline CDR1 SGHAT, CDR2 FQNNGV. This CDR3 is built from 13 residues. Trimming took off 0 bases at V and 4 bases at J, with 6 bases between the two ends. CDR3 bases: TGTGCCAGCAGCTTAGATCTATCCTATGGCTACACCTTC. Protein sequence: CASSLDLSYGYTF. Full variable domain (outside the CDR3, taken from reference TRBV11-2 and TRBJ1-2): EAGVAQSPRYKIIEKRQSVAFWCNPISGHATLYWYQQILGQGPKLLIQFQNNGVVDDSQLPKDRFSAERLKGVDSTLKIQPAKLEDSAVYLCASSLDLSYGYTFGSGTRLTVV.

CDR3 sequence (DNA): TGCAGCGTTGAATATCTAAGGTCACAAGAGACCCAGTACTTC. Translated, it gives CSVEYLRSQETQYF. The chain carries TRBV29-1 and TRBJ2-5, with D uncertain. Germline V gene lookup returns CDR1 SQVTM and CDR2 ANQGSEA. This CDR3 is 14 amino acids long. V lost 2 bases, J lost 2 bases, and 12 bases lay in between. Combining the CDR3 with reference TRBV29-1 and TRBJ2-5 gives the whole variable domain SAVISQKPSRDICQRGTSLTIQCQVDSQVTMMFWYRQQPGQSLTLIATANQGSEATYESGFVIDKFPISRPNLTFSTLTVSNMSPEDSSIYLCSVEYLRSQETQYFGPGTRLLVL.

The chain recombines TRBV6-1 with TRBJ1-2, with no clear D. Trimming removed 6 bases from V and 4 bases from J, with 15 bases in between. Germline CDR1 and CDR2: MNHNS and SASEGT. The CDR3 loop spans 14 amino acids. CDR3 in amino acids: CASRRAAVSYGYTF. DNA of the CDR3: TGTGCCAGCAGGCGGGCTGCAGTTAGCTATGGCTACACCTTC.

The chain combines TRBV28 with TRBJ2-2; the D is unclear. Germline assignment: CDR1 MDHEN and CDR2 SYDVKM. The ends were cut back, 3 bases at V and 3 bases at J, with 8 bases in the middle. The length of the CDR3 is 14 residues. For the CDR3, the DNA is TGTGCCAGCAGTTTTGGGTCAGACACCGGGGAGCTGTTTTTT. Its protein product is CASSFGSDTGELFF. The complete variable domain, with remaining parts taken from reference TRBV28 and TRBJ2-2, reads DVKVTQSSRYLVKRTGEKVFLECVQDMDHENMFWYRQDPGLGLRLIYFSYDVKMKEKGDIPEGYSVSREKKERFSLILESASTNQTSMYLCASSFGSDTGELFFGEGSRLTVL.

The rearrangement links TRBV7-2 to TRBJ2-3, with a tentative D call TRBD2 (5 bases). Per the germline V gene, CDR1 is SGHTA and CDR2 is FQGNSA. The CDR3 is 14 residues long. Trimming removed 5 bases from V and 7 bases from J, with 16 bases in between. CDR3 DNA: TGTGCCAGCAGCCGAAATATAGAGCGGTATACGCAGTATTTT. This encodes CASSRNIERYTQYF.

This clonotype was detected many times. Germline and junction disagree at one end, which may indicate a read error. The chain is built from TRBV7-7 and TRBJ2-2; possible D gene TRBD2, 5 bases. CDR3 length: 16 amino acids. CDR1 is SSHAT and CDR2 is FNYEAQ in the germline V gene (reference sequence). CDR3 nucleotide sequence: TGTGCTAGCAGCTTAGAGGGAAACGCGAACACCGGGGAGCTGTTTTTT. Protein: CASSLEGNANTGELFF.

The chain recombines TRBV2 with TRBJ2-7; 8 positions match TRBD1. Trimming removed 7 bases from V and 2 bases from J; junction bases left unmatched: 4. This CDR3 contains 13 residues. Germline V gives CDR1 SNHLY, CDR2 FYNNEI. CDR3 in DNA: TGTGCCAGCAATAACAGGGGGGCCTACGAGCAGTACTTC. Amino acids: CASNNRGAYEQYF.

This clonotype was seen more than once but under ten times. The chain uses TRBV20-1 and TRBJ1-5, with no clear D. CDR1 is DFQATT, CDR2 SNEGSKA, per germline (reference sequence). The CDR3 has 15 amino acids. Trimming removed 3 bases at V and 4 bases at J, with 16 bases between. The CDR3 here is CSASKGNAGNQPQHF. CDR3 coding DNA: TGCAGTGCTAGTAAAGGGAATGCGGGAAATCAGCCCCAGCATTTT.

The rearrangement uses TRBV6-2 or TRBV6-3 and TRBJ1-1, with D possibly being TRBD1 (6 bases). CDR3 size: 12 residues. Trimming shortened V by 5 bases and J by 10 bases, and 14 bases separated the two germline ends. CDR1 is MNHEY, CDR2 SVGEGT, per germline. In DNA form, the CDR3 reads TGTGCCAGCAGTCTTGGGACAATAGTAGCTTTCTTT. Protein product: CASSLGTIVAFF.

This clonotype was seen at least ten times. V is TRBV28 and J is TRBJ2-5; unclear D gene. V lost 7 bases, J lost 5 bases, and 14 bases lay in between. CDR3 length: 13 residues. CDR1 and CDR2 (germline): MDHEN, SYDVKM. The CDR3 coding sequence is TGTGCCAGCAACCACCTCCGAAAGGAGACCCAGTACTTC. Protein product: CASNHLRKETQYF.

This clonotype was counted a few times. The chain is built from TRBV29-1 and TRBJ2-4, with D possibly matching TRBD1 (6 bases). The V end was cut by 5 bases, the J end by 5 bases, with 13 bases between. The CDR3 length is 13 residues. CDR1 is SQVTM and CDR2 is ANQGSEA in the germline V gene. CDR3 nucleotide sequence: TGCAGCGTTACAGGGTTGGGAGAAAACATTCAGTACTTC. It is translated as CSVTGLGENIQYF.

The chain's CDR3 is CATSSDRGVYGYTF. The CDR3 DNA is TGTGCCACCAGCTCGGACAGGGGAGTCTATGGCTACACCTTC. The chain is built from TRBV15 and TRBJ1-2; 9 bases fit TRBD1. Germline V gene sequence: CDR1 LNHNV, CDR2 YYDKDF (reference sequence). The trim removed 5 bases at V and 4 bases at J, leaving 5 bases unmatched. This CDR3 is built from 14 residues.

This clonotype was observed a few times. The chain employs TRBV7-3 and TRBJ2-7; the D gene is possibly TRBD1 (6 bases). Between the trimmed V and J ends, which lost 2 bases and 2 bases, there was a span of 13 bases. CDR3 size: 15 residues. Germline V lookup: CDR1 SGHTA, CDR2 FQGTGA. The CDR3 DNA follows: TGTGCCAGCAGCTTAGAACCGGGACAAACCTACGAGCAGTACTTC. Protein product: CASSLEPGQTYEQYF.

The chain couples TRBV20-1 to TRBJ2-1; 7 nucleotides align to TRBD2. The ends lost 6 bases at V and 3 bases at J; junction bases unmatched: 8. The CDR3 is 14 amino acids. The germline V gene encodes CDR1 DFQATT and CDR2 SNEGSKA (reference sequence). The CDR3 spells CSAPRLASYNEQFF. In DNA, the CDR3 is TGCAGTGCCCCGCGACTAGCTAGCTACAATGAGCAGTTCTTC.

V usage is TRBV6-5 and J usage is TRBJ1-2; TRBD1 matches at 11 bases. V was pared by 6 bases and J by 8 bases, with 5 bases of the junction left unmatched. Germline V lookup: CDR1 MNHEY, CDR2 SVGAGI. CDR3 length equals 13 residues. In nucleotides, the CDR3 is TGTGCCAGCAGGAGGACAGGGGGCGAAGGCTACACCTTC. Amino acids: CASRRTGGEGYTF.

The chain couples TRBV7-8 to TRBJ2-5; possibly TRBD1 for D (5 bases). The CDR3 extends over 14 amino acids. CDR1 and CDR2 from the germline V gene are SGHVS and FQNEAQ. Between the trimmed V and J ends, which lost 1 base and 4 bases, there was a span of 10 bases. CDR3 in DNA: TGTGCCAGCAGCTTAGTTCCAAGGGGAGAGACCCAGTACTTC. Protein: CASSLVPRGETQYF. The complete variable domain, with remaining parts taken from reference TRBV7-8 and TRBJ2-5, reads GAGVSQSPRYKVAKRGQDVALRCDPISGHVSLFWYQQALGQGPEFLTYFQNEAQLDKSGLPSDRFFAERPEGSVSTLKIQRTQQEDSAVYLCASSLVPRGETQYFGPGTRLLVL.

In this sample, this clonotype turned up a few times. CDR3 bases: TGTGCCAGCAGTCCCGTAGTAGCGGGCGGGTACGAGCAGTACTTC. Amino acid sequence: CASSPVVAGGYEQYF. J is TRBJ2-7 and V is TRBV12-3 or TRBV12-4, with 7 nucleotides matching TRBD2. V lost 5 bases to trimming and J lost 4 bases; unmatched junction nucleotides: 11. This CDR3 region has 15 residues.

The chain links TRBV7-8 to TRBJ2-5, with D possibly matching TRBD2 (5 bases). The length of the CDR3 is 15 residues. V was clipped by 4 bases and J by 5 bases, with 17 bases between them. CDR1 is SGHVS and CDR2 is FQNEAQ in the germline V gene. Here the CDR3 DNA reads TGTGCCAGCAGCTCATCACCGTACCGCGGGGAGACCCAGTACTTC. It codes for CASSSSPYRGETQYF.

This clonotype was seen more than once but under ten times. CDR3 loop: CASSQGTSGRNEQFF. As DNA, the CDR3 is TGTGCCAGCAGCCAGGGGACTAGCGGGAGGAATGAGCAGTTCTTC. V and J are TRBV7-9 and TRBJ2-1; 15 nucleotides agree with TRBD2. The V gene's germline CDR1 is SEHNR and CDR2 FQNEAQ (reference sequence). V dropped 5 bases and J dropped 7; count of bases not matched to a gene: 3. The CDR3 spans 15 residues.

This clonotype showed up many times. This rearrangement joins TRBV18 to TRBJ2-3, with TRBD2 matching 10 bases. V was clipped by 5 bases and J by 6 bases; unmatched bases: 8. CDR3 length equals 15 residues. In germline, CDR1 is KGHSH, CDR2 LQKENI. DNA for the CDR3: TGTGCCAGCTCAACCACTAGCGGGGCTAGGGATACGCAGTATTTT. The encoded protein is CASSTTSGARDTQYF.

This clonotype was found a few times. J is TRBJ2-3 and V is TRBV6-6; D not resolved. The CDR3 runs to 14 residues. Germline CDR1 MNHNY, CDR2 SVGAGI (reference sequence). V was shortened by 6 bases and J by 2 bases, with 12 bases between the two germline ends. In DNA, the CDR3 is TGTGCCAGCAGGGGAATCCTACTCACAGATACGCAGTATTTT. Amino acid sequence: CASRGILLTDTQYF.

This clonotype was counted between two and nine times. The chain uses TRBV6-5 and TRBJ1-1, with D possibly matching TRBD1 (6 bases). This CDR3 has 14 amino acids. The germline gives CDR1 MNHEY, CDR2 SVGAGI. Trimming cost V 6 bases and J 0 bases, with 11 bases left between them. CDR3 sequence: CASRTQGMNTEAFF. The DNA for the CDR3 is TGTGCCAGCAGAACACAGGGAATGAACACTGAAGCTTTCTTT.

The CDR3 is CSARGGLNVLTF. In DNA form, the CDR3 reads TGCAGTGCGCGCGGGGGCCTGAACGTCCTGACTTTC. The gene calls are TRBV20-1 and TRBJ2-6, with D possibly TRBD2 on 7 matching bases. CDR1 is DFQATT and CDR2 is SNEGSKA in the germline V gene (reference sequence). This CDR3 region has 12 residues. The V end lost 6 bases, the J end lost 10 bases, and 13 bases lay between the germline ends.